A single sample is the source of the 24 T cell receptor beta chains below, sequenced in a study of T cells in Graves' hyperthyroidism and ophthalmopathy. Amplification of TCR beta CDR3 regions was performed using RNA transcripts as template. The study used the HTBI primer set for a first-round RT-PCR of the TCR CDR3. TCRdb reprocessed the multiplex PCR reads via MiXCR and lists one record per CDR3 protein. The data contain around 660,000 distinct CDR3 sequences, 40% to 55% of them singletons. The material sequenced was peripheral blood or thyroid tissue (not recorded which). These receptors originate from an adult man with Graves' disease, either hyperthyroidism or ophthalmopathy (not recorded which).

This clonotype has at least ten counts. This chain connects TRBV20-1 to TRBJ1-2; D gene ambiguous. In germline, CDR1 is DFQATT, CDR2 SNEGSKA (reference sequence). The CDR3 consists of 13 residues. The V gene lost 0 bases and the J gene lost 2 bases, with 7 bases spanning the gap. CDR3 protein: CSARDEGNYGYTF. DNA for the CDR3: TGCAGTGCTAGAGATGAGGGCAACTATGGCTACACCTTC.

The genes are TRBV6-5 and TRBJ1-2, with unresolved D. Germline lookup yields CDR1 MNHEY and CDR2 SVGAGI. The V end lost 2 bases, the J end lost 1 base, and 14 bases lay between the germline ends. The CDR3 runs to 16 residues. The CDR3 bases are TGTGCCAGCAGTTACAGGTCGGCAGGTGGTAACTATGGCTACACCTTC. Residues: CASSYRSAGGNYGYTF.

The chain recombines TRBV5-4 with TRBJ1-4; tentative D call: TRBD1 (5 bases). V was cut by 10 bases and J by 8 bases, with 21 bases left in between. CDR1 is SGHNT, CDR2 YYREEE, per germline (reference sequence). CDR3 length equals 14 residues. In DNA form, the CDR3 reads TGTGCCTGGAGGGGTAGGGCTTGGGACGAAAAACTGTTTTTT. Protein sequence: CAWRGRAWDEKLFF.

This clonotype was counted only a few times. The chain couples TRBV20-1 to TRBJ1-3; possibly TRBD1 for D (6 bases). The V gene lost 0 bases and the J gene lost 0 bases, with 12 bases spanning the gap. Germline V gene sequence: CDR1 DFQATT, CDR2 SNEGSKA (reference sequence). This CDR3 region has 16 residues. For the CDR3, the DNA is TGCAGTGCTAGAGATCTGACAGGCCACTCTGGAAACACCATATATTTT. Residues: CSARDLTGHSGNTIYF.

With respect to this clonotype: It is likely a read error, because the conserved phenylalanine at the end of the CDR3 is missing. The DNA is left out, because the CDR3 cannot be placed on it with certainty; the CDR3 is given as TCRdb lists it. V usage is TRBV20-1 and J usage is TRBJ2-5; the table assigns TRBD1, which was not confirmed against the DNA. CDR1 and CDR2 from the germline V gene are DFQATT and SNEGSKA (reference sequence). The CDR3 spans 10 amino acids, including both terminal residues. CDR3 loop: CSARGPPANT.

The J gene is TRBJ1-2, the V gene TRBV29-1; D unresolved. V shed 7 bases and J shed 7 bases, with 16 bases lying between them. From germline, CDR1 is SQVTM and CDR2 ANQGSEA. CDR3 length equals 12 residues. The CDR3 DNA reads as TGCAGCGGCCGCCTGGGCCGAGGTGGCTACACCTTC. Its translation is CSGRLGRGGYTF.

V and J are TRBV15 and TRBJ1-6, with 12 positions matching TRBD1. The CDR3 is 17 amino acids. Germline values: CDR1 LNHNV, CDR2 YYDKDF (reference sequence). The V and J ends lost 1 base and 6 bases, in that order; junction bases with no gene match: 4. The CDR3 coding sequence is TGTGCCACCAGCAGAGGGAGGGACAGGGGGCTTAATTCACCCCTCCACTTT. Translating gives CATSRGRDRGLNSPLHF.

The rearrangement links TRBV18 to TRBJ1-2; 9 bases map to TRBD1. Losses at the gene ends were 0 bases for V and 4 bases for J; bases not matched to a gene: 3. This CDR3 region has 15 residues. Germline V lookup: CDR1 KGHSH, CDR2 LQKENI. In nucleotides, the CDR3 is TGTGCCAGCTCACCACCGGGACAGGGCCGCTATGGCTACACCTTC. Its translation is CASSPPGQGRYGYTF.

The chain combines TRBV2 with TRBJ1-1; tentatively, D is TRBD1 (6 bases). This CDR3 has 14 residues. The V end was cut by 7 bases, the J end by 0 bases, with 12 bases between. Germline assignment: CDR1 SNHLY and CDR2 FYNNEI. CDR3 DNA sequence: TGTGCCAGCATTCCCAGGACAGTGAACACTGAAGCTTTCTTT. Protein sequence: CASIPRTVNTEAFF.

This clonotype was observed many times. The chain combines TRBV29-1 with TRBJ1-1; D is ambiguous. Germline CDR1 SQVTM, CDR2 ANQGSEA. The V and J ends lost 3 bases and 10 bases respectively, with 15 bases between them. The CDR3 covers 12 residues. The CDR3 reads CSVDSGSGLAFF. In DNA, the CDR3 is TGCAGCGTTGATTCGGGGTCCGGGCTAGCTTTCTTT.

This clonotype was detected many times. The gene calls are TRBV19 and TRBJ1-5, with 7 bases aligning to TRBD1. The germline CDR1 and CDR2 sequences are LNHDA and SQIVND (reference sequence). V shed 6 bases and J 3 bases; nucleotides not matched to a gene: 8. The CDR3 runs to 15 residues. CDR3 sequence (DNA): TGTGCCAGTAGCCCGTGGACAGGCACCAATCAGCCCCAGCATTTT. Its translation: CASSPWTGTNQPQHF.

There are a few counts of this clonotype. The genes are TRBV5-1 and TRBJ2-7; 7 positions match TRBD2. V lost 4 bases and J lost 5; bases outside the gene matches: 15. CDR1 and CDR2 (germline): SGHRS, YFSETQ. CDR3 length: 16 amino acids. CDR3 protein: CASSHQAGTLPHEQYF. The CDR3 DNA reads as TGCGCCAGCAGCCACCAAGCGGGGACCCTCCCCCACGAGCAGTACTTC.

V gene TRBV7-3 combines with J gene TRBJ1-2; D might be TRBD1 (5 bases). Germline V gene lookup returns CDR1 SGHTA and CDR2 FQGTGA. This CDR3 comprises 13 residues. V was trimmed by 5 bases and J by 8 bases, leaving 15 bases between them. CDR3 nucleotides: TGTGCCAGCAGCGTCGGGGCCGGGGAGGGCTACACCTTC. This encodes CASSVGAGEGYTF.

CDR3 nucleotides: TGTGCCAGCAGTTTGGGGGTAACCTATAATTCACCCCTCCACTTT. It translates to CASSLGVTYNSPLHF. The chain has TRBV2 and TRBJ1-6; tentative D call: TRBD1 (5 bases). This CDR3 has 15 amino acids. Trimming took off 5 bases at V and 2 bases at J, with 10 bases between the two ends. Germline assignment: CDR1 SNHLY and CDR2 FYNNEI.

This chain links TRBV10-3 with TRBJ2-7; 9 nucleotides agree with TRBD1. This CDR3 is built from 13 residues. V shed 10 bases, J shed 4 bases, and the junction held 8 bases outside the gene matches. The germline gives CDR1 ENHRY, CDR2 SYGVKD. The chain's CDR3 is CATAGTGFYEQYF. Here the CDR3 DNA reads TGTGCCACCGCCGGGACAGGGTTTTACGAGCAGTACTTC.

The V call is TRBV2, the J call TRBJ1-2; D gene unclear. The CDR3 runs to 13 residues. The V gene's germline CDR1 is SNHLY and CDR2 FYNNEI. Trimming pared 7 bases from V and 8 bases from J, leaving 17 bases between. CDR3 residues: CASNLDLIRGYTF. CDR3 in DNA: TGTGCCAGCAACCTGGACCTGATTCGGGGCTACACCTTC.

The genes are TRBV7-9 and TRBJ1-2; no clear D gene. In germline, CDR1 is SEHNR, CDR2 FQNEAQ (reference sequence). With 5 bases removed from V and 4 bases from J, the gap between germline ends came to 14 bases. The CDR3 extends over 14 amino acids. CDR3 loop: CASSQLQTFYGYTF. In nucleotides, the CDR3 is TGTGCCAGCAGCCAACTACAGACCTTCTATGGCTACACCTTC.

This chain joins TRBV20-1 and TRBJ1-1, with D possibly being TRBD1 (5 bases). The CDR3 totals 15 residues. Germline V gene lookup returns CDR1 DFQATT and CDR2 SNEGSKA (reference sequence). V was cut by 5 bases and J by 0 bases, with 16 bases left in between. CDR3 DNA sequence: TGCAGTGCTCCTCCCGGGGGGTGGATGAACACTGAAGCTTTCTTT. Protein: CSAPPGGWMNTEAFF.

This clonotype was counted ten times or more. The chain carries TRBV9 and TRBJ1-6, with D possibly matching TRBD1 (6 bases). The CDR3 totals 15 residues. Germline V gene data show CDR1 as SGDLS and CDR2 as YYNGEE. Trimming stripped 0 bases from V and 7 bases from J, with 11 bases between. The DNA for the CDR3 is TGTGCCAGCAGCGTAGATTCGGGGGCAAATTCACCCCTCCACTTT. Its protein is CASSVDSGANSPLHF.

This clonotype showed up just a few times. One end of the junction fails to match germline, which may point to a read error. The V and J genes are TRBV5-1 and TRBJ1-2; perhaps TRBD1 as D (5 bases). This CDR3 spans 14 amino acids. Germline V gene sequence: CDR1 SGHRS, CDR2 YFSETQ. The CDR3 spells CTSSLEGQGYGYTF. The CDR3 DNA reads TGCACCAGCAGCTTGGAGGGGCAAGGGTATGGCTACACCTTC.

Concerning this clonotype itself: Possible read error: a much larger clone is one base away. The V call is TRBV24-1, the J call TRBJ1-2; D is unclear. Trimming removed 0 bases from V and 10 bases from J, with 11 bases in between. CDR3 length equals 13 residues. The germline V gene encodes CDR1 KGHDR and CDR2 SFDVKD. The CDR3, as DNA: TGTGCCACCAGTGATTTGCGGGCCGAATTCTACACCTTC. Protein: CATSDLRAEFYTF.

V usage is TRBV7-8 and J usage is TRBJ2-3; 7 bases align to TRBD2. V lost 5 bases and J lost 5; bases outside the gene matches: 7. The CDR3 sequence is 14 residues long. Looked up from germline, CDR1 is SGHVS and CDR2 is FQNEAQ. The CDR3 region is CASSLRLAGDTQYF. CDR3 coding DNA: TGTGCCAGCAGCCTAAGACTAGCAGGAGATACGCAGTATTTT. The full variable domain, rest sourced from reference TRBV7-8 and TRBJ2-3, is GAGVSQSPRYKVAKRGQDVALRCDPISGHVSLFWYQQALGQGPEFLTYFQNEAQLDKSGLPSDRFFAERPEGSVSTLKIQRTQQEDSAVYLCASSLRLAGDTQYFGPGTRLTVL.

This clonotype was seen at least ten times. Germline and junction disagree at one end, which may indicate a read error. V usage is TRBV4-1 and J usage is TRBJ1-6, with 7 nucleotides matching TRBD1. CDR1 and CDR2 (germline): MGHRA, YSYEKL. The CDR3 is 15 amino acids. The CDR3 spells CASNQGGRENSPLHF. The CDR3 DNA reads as TGCGCCAGCAACCAAGGGGGCAGGGAAAATTCACCCCTCCACTTT.

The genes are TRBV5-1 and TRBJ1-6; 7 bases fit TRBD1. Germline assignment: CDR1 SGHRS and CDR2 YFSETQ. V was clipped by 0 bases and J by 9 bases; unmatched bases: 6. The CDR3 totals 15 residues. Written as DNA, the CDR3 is TGCGCCAGCAGCTTGGCCGACAGGGACACTTCACCCCTCCACTTT. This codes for CASSLADRDTSPLHF.